These 16 T cell receptor beta chains were sequenced from one sample in a study of blood T cell repertoires in COVID-19. Repertoires were generated with immunoSEQ multiplex PCR, while TCRdb's copy carries only in-frame clones and drops some. The sample includes about 42,000 clones, 85% to 90% seen only once; the top ten take around 2.9%. Sequencing used peripheral blood. These receptors all stem from a middle-aged man with active COVID-19.

The gene calls are TRBV4-3 and TRBJ1-1; 7 nucleotides line up with TRBD1. V shed 4 bases, J shed 0 bases, and the junction held 2 bases outside the gene matches. CDR1 and CDR2 from the germline V gene are LGHNA and YSLEER. CDR3 length: 14 residues. The CDR3 bases are TGCGCCAGCAGCCGACAGGGTTTGAACACTGAAGCTTTCTTT. Translated: CASSRQGLNTEAFF.

J is TRBJ2-7 and V is TRBV28, with D unclear. The CDR3 consists of 14 residues. Trimming left V 3 bases short and J 4 bases short, with 13 bases between. CDR1 and CDR2 (germline): MDHEN, SYDVKM. CDR3 amino acids: CASSFPNTKYEQYF. The CDR3 nucleotides read TGTGCCAGCAGTTTCCCGAATACAAAGTACGAGCAGTACTTC.

This clone has a single count. The chain employs TRBV2 and TRBJ2-7; 8 bases map to TRBD1. The J segment lost 4 bases and the V segment lost 8 bases, leaving 10 bases of the junction unmatched. The CDR3 sequence is 14 residues long. The V gene's germline CDR1 is SNHLY and CDR2 FYNNEI. The CDR3 coding sequence is TGTGCCAGCCTTCAGACAGGGGCTTCATACGAGCAGTACTTC. It encodes CASLQTGASYEQYF.

This clone has only a few counts. This chain uses TRBV6-4 with TRBJ2-1; 7 bases map to TRBD1. Unmatched junction bases numbered 12, after V lost 10 bases and J lost 6 bases. Per the germline V gene, CDR1 is MRHNA and CDR2 is SNTAGT. This CDR3 is 14 amino acids long. For the CDR3, the DNA is TGTGCCACCTCCTCCCAGGGGGAAAGCAATGAGCAGTTCTTC. Its translation: CATSSQGESNEQFF.

The V and J genes are TRBV6-5 and TRBJ2-7; 7 bases align to TRBD1. This CDR3 comprises 15 residues. Germline V CDR1 and CDR2: MNHEY, SVGAGI. With 0 bases clipped from V and 3 bases from J, the junction kept 5 bases outside the gene matches. The CDR3 DNA is TGTGCCAGCAGTTACTCCCGACAGGGAGACTACGAGCAGTACTTC. Its protein product is CASSYSRQGDYEQYF.

The chain has TRBV9 and TRBJ2-7; 9 nucleotides match TRBD1. Germline CDR1 is SGDLS and CDR2 is YYNGEE. Losses at the gene ends were 0 bases for V and 3 bases for J; bases not matched to a gene: 4. The CDR3 spans 15 residues. CDR3 sequence reads: CASSVGGTGFYEQYF. For the CDR3, the DNA is TGTGCCAGCAGCGTAGGGGGGACAGGGTTCTACGAGCAGTACTTC.

This rearrangement joins TRBV7-8 to TRBJ2-7, with 7 bases matching TRBD1. This CDR3 is 15 amino acids long. Germline V lookup: CDR1 SGHVS, CDR2 FQNEAQ. Trimming removed 1 base from V and 4 bases from J; junction bases left unmatched: 7. The DNA of the CDR3 is TGTGCCAGCAGCTTAGAGGACAGGAGGCTTTACGAGCAGTACTTC. It codes for CASSLEDRRLYEQYF.

V and J are TRBV19 and TRBJ2-5, with 9 positions matching TRBD1. This CDR3 has 14 residues. Per germline, CDR1 LNHDA and CDR2 SQIVND (reference sequence). V was pared by 5 bases and J by 3 bases, with 4 bases of the junction left unmatched. The CDR3 coding sequence is TGTGCCAGTAGTGTGGACAGGGGAAAAGAGACCCAGTACTTC. Amino acids: CASSVDRGKETQYF.

V and J are TRBV3-1 (or the pseudogene TRBV3-2) and TRBJ2-3; 12 bases map to TRBD2. Trimming cost V 1 base and J 5 bases; bases outside gene matches: 7. The germline gives CDR1 LGHDT, CDR2 YNNKEL (reference sequence). The CDR3 has 17 amino acids. The CDR3: CASSQASSGGAGDTQYF. The DNA for the CDR3 is TGTGCCAGCAGCCAAGCTTCTAGCGGGGGGGCCGGAGATACGCAGTATTTT.

The chain uses TRBV30 and TRBJ1-3, with a tentative D call TRBD1 (5 bases). Germline assignment: CDR1 GTSNPN and CDR2 SVGIG (reference sequence). The CDR3 runs 15 residues. V was shortened by 2 bases and J by 3 bases, with 14 bases between the two germline ends. DNA of the CDR3: TGTGCCTGGAGTCAAACGCGGGGACGTGGAAACACCATATATTTT. Amino acids: CAWSQTRGRGNTIYF. The full variable domain, its missing parts supplied by reference TRBV30 and TRBJ1-3, is SQTIHQWPATLVQPVGSPLSLECTVEGTSNPNLYWYRQAAGRGLQLLFYSVGIGQISSEVPQNLSASRPQDRQFILSSKKLLLSDSGFYLCAWSQTRGRGNTIYFGEGSWLTVV.

In its sample, this clone was seen a few times. This CDR3 is also generated by other DNA sequences in the sample. V is TRBV5-1 and J is TRBJ2-7, with a possible D match to TRBD2 (5 bases). Deletions cut 4 bases from V and 3 bases from J, with 11 bases between. Germline V CDR1 and CDR2: SGHRS, YFSETQ. This CDR3 contains 13 residues. The CDR3 bases are TGCGCCAGCAGCCGCGACGGGGACTACGAGCAGTACTTC. Its translation is CASSRDGDYEQYF.

The sample holds a few counts of this clone. The chain couples TRBV6-4 to TRBJ1-4, with D hard to call. V gave up 7 bases and J gave up 4 bases, with 4 bases separating them. The CDR3 contains 11 residues. The germline CDR1 and CDR2 sequences are MRHNA and SNTAGT. The CDR3 DNA follows: TGTGCCAGCACTTTTAATGAAAAACTGTTTTTT. This sequence encodes CASTFNEKLFF.

The chain uses TRBV7-2 and TRBJ1-5; 7 positions match TRBD1. Trimming at V came to 5 bases and at J to 3 bases, leaving 10 bases not matched to a gene. This CDR3 has 16 residues. The germline V gene encodes CDR1 SGHTA and CDR2 FQGNSA. The CDR3 is CASSKRSGTDNQPQHF. The CDR3 nucleotides read TGTGCCAGCAGCAAAAGGTCAGGGACAGACAATCAGCCCCAGCATTTT.

This rearrangement joins TRBV6-6 to TRBJ1-2, with D possibly TRBD1 on 6 matching bases. V lost 5 bases, J lost 8 bases, and 21 bases lay in between. CDR3 length: 15 residues. CDR1 is MNHNY, CDR2 SVGAGI, per germline (reference sequence). The CDR3 DNA is TGTGCCAGCAGTAAATCGGACAGACCGTTTCGAGGCTACACCTTC. It translates to CASSKSDRPFRGYTF.

This clone was found a few times. The chain combines TRBV10-3 with TRBJ2-3; 9 bases match TRBD1. Germline CDR1 and CDR2: ENHRY and SYGVKD. Trimming at V came to 7 bases and at J to 2 bases, leaving 13 bases not matched to a gene. This CDR3 has 17 residues. CDR3 sequence reads: CAINSKAGTGITDTQYF. For the CDR3, the DNA is TGTGCCATCAACTCAAAGGCCGGGACAGGGATCACAGATACGCAGTATTTT.

The J gene is TRBJ1-4, the V gene TRBV3-1 (or the pseudogene TRBV3-2); 7 bases are shared with TRBD1. This CDR3 has 12 residues. With V trimmed by 1 base and J by 12 bases, 2 bases remained unmatched. Germline lookup yields CDR1 LGHDT and CDR2 YNNKEL (reference sequence). The CDR3 DNA is TGTGCCAGCAGCCAAGGACAGGGCCAACTGTTTTTT. Encoded protein: CASSQGQGQLFF.